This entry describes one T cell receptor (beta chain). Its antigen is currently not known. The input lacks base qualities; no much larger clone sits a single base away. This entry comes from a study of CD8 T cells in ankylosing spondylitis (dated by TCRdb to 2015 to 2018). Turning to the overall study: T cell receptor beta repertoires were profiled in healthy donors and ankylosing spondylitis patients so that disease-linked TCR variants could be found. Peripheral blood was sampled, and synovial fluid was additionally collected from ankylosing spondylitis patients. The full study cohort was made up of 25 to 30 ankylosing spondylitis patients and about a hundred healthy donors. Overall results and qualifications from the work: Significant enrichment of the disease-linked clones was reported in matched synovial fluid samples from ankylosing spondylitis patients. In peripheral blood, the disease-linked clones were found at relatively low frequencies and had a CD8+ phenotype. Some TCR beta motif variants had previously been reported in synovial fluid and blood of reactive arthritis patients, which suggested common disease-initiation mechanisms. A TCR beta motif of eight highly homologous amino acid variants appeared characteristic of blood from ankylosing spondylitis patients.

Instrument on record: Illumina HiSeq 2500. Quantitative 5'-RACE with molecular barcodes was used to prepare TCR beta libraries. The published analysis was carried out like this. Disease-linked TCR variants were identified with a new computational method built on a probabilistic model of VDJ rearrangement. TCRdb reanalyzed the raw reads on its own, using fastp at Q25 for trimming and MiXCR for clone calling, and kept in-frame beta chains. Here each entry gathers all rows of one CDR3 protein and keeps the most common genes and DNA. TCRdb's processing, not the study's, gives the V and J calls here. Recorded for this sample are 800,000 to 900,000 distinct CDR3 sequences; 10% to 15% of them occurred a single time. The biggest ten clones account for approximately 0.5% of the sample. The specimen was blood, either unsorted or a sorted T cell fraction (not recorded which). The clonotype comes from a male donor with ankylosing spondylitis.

The CDR3 loop reads CASRGLAGIHYNEQFF. The DNA sequence is given as TGTGCCAGCAGAGGACTAGCGGGTATCCACTACAATGAGCAGTTCTTC. The chain employs TRBV6-1 and TRBJ2-1, with 11 bases in between that match TRBD2. The junction shows trimming of 6 bases on V and 3 bases on J, and the gene matches do not reach 7 bases of it. Including cysteine and phenylalanine, the CDR3 has 16 amino acids. Solely the CDR3 DNA is kept, with 48 bases framed from the first base. Looking up the germline V gene yields CDR1 MNHNS and CDR2 SASEGT.